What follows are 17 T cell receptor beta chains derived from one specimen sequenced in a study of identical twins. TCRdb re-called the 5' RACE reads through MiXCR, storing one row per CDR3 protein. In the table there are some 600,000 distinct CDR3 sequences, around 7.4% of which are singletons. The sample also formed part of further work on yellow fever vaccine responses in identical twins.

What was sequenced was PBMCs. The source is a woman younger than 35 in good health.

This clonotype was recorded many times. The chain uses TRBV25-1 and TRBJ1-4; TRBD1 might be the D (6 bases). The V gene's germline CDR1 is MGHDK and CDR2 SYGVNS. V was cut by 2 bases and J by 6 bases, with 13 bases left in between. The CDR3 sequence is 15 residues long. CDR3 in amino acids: CASSEMGHEDEKLFF. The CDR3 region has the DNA TGTGCCAGCAGTGAAATGGGACACGAAGATGAAAAACTGTTTTTT.

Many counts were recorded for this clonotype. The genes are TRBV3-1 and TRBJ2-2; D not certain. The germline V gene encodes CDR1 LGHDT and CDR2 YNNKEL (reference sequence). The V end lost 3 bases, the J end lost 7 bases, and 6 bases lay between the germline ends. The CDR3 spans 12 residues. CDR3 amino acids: CASSQTRGELFF. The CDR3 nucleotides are TGTGCCAGCAGCCAGACCCGCGGGGAGCTGTTTTTT.

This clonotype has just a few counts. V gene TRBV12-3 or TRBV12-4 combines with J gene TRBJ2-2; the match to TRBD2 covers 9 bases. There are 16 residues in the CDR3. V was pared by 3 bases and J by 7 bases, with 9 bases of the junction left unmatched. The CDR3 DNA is TGTGCCAGCAGTTTTAGGGCGGGGGGGCTGAACGGGGAGCTGTTTTTT. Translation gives CASSFRAGGLNGELFF.

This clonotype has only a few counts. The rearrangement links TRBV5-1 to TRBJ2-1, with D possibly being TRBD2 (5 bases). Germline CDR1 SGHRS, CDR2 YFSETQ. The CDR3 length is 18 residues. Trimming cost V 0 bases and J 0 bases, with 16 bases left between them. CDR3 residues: CASSLGRLRGSSYNEQFF. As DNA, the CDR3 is TGCGCCAGCAGCTTGGGAAGGCTCCGGGGTAGCTCCTACAATGAGCAGTTCTTC.

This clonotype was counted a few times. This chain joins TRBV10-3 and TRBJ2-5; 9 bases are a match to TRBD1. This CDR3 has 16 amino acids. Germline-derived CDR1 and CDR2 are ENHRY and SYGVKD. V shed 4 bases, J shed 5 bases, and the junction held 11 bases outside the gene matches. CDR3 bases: TGTGCCATCAGTGTGGGGACAGGGACGCAAGTGGAGACCCAGTACTTC. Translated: CAISVGTGTQVETQYF.

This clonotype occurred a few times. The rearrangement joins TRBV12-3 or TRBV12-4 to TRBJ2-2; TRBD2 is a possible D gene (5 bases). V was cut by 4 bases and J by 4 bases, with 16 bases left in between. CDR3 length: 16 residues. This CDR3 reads CASSSPVRESTGELFF. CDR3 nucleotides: TGTGCCAGCAGTTCGCCTGTAAGGGAGAGCACCGGGGAGCTGTTTTTT.

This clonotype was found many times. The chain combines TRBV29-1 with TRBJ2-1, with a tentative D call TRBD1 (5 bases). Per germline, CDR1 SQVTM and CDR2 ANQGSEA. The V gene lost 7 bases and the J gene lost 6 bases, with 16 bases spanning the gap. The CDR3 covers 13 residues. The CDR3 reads CSAPRQGGNEQFF. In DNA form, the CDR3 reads TGCAGCGCCCCCCGCCAGGGTGGCAATGAGCAGTTCTTC.

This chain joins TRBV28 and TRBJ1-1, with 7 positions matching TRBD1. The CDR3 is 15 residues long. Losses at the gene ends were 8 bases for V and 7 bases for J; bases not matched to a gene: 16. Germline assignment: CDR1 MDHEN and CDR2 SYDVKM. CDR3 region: CASGRTGKFYGEAFF. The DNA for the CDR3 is TGTGCCAGCGGCAGGACAGGCAAGTTTTATGGTGAAGCTTTCTTT.

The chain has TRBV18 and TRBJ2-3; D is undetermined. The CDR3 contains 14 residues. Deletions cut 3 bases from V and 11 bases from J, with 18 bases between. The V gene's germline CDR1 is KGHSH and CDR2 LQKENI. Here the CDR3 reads CASSPVASADEQYF. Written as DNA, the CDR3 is TGTGCCAGCTCACCTGTAGCCTCGGCAGATGAGCAGTATTTT.

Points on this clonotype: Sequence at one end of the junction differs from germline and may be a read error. The CDR3 DNA sequence: TGTGCCACCAGTGATTCCTCCAATGAGCAGTTCTTC. This sequence encodes CATSDSSNEQFF. The chain recombines TRBV24-1 with TRBJ2-1; D remains ambiguous. This CDR3 is built from 12 residues. Per the germline V gene, CDR1 is KGHDR and CDR2 is SFDVKD.

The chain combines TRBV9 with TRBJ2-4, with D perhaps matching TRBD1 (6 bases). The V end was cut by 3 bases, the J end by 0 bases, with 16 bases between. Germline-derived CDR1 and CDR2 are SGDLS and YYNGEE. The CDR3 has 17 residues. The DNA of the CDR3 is TGTGCCAGCAGCGACGTAGGGGGAGTCCCAGCCAAAAACATTCAGTACTTC. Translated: CASSDVGGVPAKNIQYF.

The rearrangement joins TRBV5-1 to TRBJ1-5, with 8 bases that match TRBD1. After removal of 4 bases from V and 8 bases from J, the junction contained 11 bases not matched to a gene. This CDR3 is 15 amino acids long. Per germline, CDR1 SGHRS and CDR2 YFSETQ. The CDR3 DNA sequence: TGCGCCAGCAGCCCAGGGACAGGAGGGGGAAAGCCCCAGCATTTT. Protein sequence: CASSPGTGGGKPQHF. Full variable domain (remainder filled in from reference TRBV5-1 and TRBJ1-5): KAGVTQTPRYLIKTRGQQVTLSCSPISGHRSVSWYQQTPGQGLQFLFEYFSETQRNKGNFPGRFSGRQFSNSRSEMNVSTLELGDSALYLCASSPGTGGGKPQHFGDGTRLSIL.

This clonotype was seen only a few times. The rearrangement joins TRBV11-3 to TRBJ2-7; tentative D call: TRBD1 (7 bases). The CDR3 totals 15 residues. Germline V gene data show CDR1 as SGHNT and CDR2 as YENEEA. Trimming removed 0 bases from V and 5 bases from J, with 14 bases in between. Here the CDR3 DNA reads TGTGCCAGCAGCTTAGACAGGGGGTCGGGGGACGAGCAGTACTTC. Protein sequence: CASSLDRGSGDEQYF.

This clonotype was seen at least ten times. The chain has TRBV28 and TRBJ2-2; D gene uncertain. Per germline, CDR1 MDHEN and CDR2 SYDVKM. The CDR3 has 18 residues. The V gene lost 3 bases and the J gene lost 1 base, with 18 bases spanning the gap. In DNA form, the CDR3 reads TGTGCCAGCAGTTTGGCAGCCCCAAGGCGGCGGAACACCGGGGAGCTGTTTTTT. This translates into CASSLAAPRRRNTGELFF.

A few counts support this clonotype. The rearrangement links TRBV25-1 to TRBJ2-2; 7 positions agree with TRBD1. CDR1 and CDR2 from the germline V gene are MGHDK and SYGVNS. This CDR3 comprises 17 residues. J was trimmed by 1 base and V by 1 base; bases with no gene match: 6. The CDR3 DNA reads TGTGCCAGCAGTGAATGGAAAGGGGGCAAGAACACCGGGGAGCTGTTTTTT. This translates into CASSEWKGGKNTGELFF. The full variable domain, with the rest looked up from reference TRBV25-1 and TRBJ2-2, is EADIYQTPRYLVIGTGKKITLECSQTMGHDKMYWYQQDPGMELHLIHYSYGVNSTEKGDLSSESTVSRIRTEHFPLTLESARPSHTSQYLCASSEWKGGKNTGELFFGEGSRLTVL.

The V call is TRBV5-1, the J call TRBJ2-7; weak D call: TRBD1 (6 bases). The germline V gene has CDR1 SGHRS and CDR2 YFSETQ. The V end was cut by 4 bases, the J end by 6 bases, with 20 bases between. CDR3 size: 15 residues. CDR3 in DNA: TGCGCCAGCAGCCGAAACAGGGAAGCAGCTCGCGAGCAGTACTTC. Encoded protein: CASSRNREAAREQYF.

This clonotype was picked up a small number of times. The CDR3 protein is CASSLYRDSRTDTQYF. CDR3 bases: TGTGCCAGCAGTTTGTACCGGGACAGCCGCACAGATACGCAGTATTTT. This chain links TRBV28 with TRBJ2-3, with 7 bases fitting TRBD1. V was clipped by 3 bases and J by 1 base; unmatched bases: 7. Per germline, CDR1 MDHEN and CDR2 SYDVKM. The CDR3 consists of 16 residues.